These T cell receptor beta chains were read from a single sample in a study of blood T cell repertoires in COVID-19. Some clones are missing from TCRdb's copy, which holds only in-frame ones; the method was immunoSEQ multiplex PCR. The sample comprises tens of thousands of clones, about 88% of which are singletons, and around 15% rests with the top ten. Sequencing was done on a sample of peripheral blood. These receptors originate from a human donor in a cohort sampled during active COVID-19. The CDR3 runs from the conserved cysteine through the conserved F or W. D genes are given only for firm matches. Clone size appears in some rows only: once, few, many, or a class for an expanded clone.

v_call	d_call	j_call	clone_size	cdr3_aa	cdr3_nt
TRBV11-2	.	TRBJ1-1	.	CASSLGRGGTEAFF	TGTGCCAGCAGCTTAGGGCGAGGAGGCACTGAAGCTTTCTTT
TRBV24-1	.	TRBJ2-3	once	CATSDASSTDTQYF	TGTGCCACCAGTGACGCCAGTAGCACAGATACGCAGTATTTT
TRBV5-8	TRBD1	TRBJ1-4	.	CASSPWTGESKLFF	TGTGCCAGCAGCCCCTGGACAGGGGAATCAAAACTGTTTTTT
TRBV6-5	TRBD1	TRBJ1-6	.	CASSLTGGDSPLHF	TGTGCCAGCAGTCTGACAGGGGGAGATTCACCCCTCCACTTT
TRBV3-1/TRBV3-2	.	TRBJ1-4	.	CASSQGETTNEKLFF	TGTGCCAGCAGCCAAGGAGAGACAACTAATGAAAAACTGTTTTTT
TRBV7-9	.	TRBJ1-6	.	CASSMKENSPLHF	TGTGCCAGCAGCATGAAGGAGAATTCACCCCTCCACTTT
TRBV21-1	.	TRBJ1-4	.	CASSDTDRSPNEKLFF	TGTGCCAGCAGCGACACCGACAGGTCCCCTAATGAAAAACTGTTTTTT
TRBV2	.	TRBJ1-5	.	CARGGPNSNQPQHF	TGTGCCAGGGGAGGACCGAATAGCAATCAGCCCCAGCATTTT
TRBV30	TRBD1	TRBJ1-6	.	CAWGRDSGSPLHF	TGTGCCTGGGGACGGGACAGTGGTTCACCCCTCCACTTT
TRBV4-3	TRBD2	TRBJ2-5	.	CASSQARTSGGDPYF	TGCGCCAGCAGCCAAGCCCGGACTAGCGGGGGGGATCCGTACTTC
TRBV6-1	.	TRBJ2-5	.	CASSERGLMRETQYF	TGTGCCAGCAGTGAAAGAGGGCTAATGCGAGAGACCCAGTACTTC
TRBV12-5	.	TRBJ1-3	.	CASGLVLRTPSSGNTIYF	TGTGCTAGTGGTTTGGTACTCCGGACACCTAGCTCTGGAAACACCATATATTTT
TRBV7-2	TRBD2	TRBJ2-2	.	CASSRLAGNTGELFF	TGTGCCAGCAGTAGACTAGCGGGTAACACCGGGGAGCTGTTTTTT
TRBV5-1	.	TRBJ1-1	.	CASSLMANTEAFF	TGCGCCAGCAGCCTTATGGCGAACACTGAAGCTTTCTTT
TRBV2	TRBD1	TRBJ1-2	.	CASDRANYGYTF	TGTGCCAGCGACAGGGCTAACTATGGCTACACCTTC
TRBV7-2	.	TRBJ2-3	.	CASSSLSTDTQYF	TGTGCCAGCAGCTCCCTTAGCACAGATACGCAGTATTTT
TRBV3-1/TRBV3-2	TRBD2	TRBJ2-1	.	CASSPRHPAGTYNEQFF	TGTGCCAGCAGCCCAAGACATCCAGCGGGGACCTACAATGAGCAGTTCTTC
TRBV7-8	.	TRBJ2-7	.	CASSLTNQEMGGQYF	TGTGCCAGCAGCTTAACTAACCAGGAGATGGGGGGGCAGTACTTC
TRBV5-1	TRBD1	TRBJ2-3	.	CASSADRTDTQYF	TGCGCCAGCAGCGCGGACAGGACAGATACGCAGTATTTT
TRBV10-3	.	TRBJ2-1	.	CAISAGLRFNEQFF	TGTGCCATCAGTGCCGGCCTCAGGTTCAATGAGCAGTTCTTC
TRBV7-8	.	TRBJ2-1	.	CASIGTSPKSYNEQFF	TGTGCCAGCATTGGGACAAGCCCCAAGTCCTACAATGAGCAGTTCTTC
TRBV9	.	TRBJ2-2	.	CASSVRQSANTGELFF	TGTGCCAGCAGCGTCCGACAGAGCGCGAACACCGGGGAGCTGTTTTTT
TRBV11-2	.	TRBJ2-7	.	CASSLARVAYEQYF	TGTGCCAGCAGCTTAGCCAGGGTGGCCTACGAGCAGTACTTC
TRBV19	TRBD1	TRBJ1-5	few	CASSEIDRGSNQPQHF	TGTGCCAGTAGTGAAATCGACAGGGGAAGCAATCAGCCCCAGCATTTT
TRBV25-1	TRBD1	TRBJ1-4	.	CASNRGGLTNEKLFF	TGTGCCAGCAACAGGGGCGGTCTTACTAATGAAAAACTGTTTTTT
TRBV10-1	.	TRBJ2-1	.	CASNAGGPVQFF	TGCGCCAGCAACGCCGGGGGGCCGGTCCAGTTCTTC
TRBV28	.	TRBJ2-3	.	CASIVGRTDTQYF	TGTGCCAGCATAGTTGGGAGGACAGATACGCAGTATTTT